This T cell receptor beta chain was identified during a study of T cells in Graves' hyperthyroidism and ophthalmopathy. No progression to ophthalmopathy during 18 months of follow-up defined stable disease. CDR3 length: 16 amino acids. The trim removed 3 bases at V and 2 bases at J, leaving 10 bases unmatched. Germline V gene data show CDR1 as DFQATT and CDR2 as SNEGSKA (reference sequence). RNA transcripts provided the source from which TCR beta CDR3 regions were amplified. HTBI primers drove first-round RT-PCR of the TCR CDR3. TCRdb analysed the multiplex PCR reads with MiXCR anew, one entry per CDR3 protein. There are a few hundred thousand distinct CDR3 sequences in the sample; 15% to 18% occur only once, and around 7.3% lies in the top ten. In this sample, this clonotype turned up many times.

The genes are TRBV20-1 and TRBJ2-1; 7 bases fit TRBD2. This receptor was identified in a woman aged 30 to 39 with Graves' hyperthyroidism. The sequencing sample was made of blood. In DNA form, the CDR3 reads TGCAGTGCTAGTGATGCTAGCGGTAAAACCTACAATGAGCAGTTCTTC. Translating gives CSASDASGKTYNEQFF.